The 31 T cell receptor beta chains below come from one sample, sequenced in a study of T cells in Graves' hyperthyroidism and ophthalmopathy. TCR beta CDR3 regions were amplified from RNA transcripts. Using the HTBI primer set, a first-round RT-PCR was run on the TCR CDR3. TCRdb reanalysed the multiplex PCR reads using MiXCR and keeps one entry per CDR3 protein. Of about 25,000 distinct CDR3 sequences in the sample, under 55% are singletons; the top ten hold roughly 25%. The sequenced material came from blood. These receptors originate from a woman in her 40s with Graves' hyperthyroidism that later progressed to Graves' ophthalmopathy.

The J gene is TRBJ2-2, the V gene TRBV6-1, with D perhaps being TRBD1 or TRBD2 (5 bases each). This CDR3 spans 16 amino acids. From germline, CDR1 is MNHNS and CDR2 SASEGT. V shed 6 bases and J shed 7 bases, with 21 bases lying between them. The CDR3 reads CASRRGTPLGVGELFF. As DNA, the CDR3 is TGTGCCAGCAGACGAGGGACCCCCTTAGGAGTCGGGGAGCTGTTTTTT.

The genes are TRBV2 and TRBJ1-5, with D possibly matching TRBD1 (6 bases). The V gene lost 6 bases and the J gene lost 0 bases, with 12 bases spanning the gap. From germline, CDR1 is SNHLY and CDR2 FYNNEI. This CDR3 has 15 residues. DNA for the CDR3: TGTGCCAGCAGGAGGGGGGGAGATAGCAATCAGCCCCAGCATTTT. Residues: CASRRGGDSNQPQHF.

On this clonotype: Possible read error: a much larger clone is one base away. V gene TRBV3-1 combines with J gene TRBJ2-2; the D gene is possibly TRBD2 (7 bases). The germline V gene encodes CDR1 LGHDT and CDR2 YNNKEL (reference sequence). Trimming took off 1 base at V and 9 bases at J, with 12 bases between the two ends. The CDR3 has 14 amino acids. In DNA form, the CDR3 reads TGTGCCAGCAGCCAAGGGGGAGGGGACAGGGAGCTGTTTTTT. Translated, it gives CASSQGGGDRELFF.

The chain is built from TRBV7-3 and TRBJ2-7; D remains unclear. Germline CDR1 is SGHTA and CDR2 is FQGTGA. The CDR3 covers 16 residues. V was clipped by 7 bases and J by 0 bases, with 19 bases between them. CDR3 nucleotide sequence: TGTGCCAGCAAGTCTCCCCCCGGGCTTGGCTCCTACGAGCAGTACGTC. Residues: CASKSPPGLGSYEQYV.

The table lists this clonotype with a few counts. The chain recombines TRBV20-1 with TRBJ2-7; 13 bases align to TRBD2. The germline V gene encodes CDR1 DFQATT and CDR2 SNEGSKA (reference sequence). The CDR3 spans 18 residues. V was clipped by 0 bases and J by 3 bases; unmatched bases: 11. The CDR3 spells CSARDQRTSGRGGYEQYF. The CDR3 region has the DNA TGCAGTGCTAGAGATCAACGGACTAGCGGGAGAGGCGGCTACGAGCAGTACTTC.

The chain links TRBV20-1 to TRBJ2-7; D tentatively reads TRBD1 or TRBD2 (5 bases each). The germline V gene has CDR1 DFQATT and CDR2 SNEGSKA (reference sequence). V shed 6 bases and J shed 2 bases, with 11 bases lying between them. The CDR3 is 12 residues long. CDR3 region: CSAQDGTYEQYF. The CDR3 nucleotides are TGCAGTGCACAGGACGGGACCTACGAGCAGTACTTC.

The V gene is TRBV9, the J gene TRBJ2-7; 7 bases agree with TRBD2. Germline trimming cut 3 bases from V and 7 bases from J; bases unmatched to any gene: 16. The CDR3 totals 16 residues. CDR1 and CDR2 from the germline V gene are SGDLS and YYNGEE. The CDR3 spells CASSEKLAGEWGEQYF. DNA for the CDR3: TGTGCCAGCAGCGAAAAGTTGGCGGGAGAGTGGGGAGAGCAGTACTTC.

This clonotype was counted at least ten times. CDR3 protein: CAWSGGFAEAFF. DNA for the CDR3: TGTGCCTGGAGTGGGGGATTTGCTGAAGCTTTCTTT. The V gene is TRBV30, the J gene TRBJ1-1, with D unresolved. V gave up 1 base and J gave up 6 bases, with 9 bases separating them. The CDR3 covers 12 residues. Germline loops: CDR1 GTSNPN, CDR2 SVGIG (reference sequence).

This clonotype was seen at least ten times. A single base separates this from a much larger clone, so it may be a read error. The CDR3 coding sequence is TGCAGTGCATCCGGGACAGGGGACGGGAAAGCTTTCTTT. Residues: CSASGTGDGKAFF. This chain connects TRBV20-1 to TRBJ1-1, with 10 bases aligning to TRBD1. The CDR3 runs to 13 residues. Trimming removed 6 bases from V and 9 bases from J; junction bases left unmatched: 10. Germline V gene sequence: CDR1 DFQATT, CDR2 SNEGSKA (reference sequence).

The J gene is TRBJ1-5, the V gene TRBV20-1; D gene uncertain. Germline V gene sequence: CDR1 DFQATT, CDR2 SNEGSKA (reference sequence). The V end lost 1 base, the J end lost 4 bases, and 11 bases lay between the germline ends. This CDR3 comprises 14 residues. The CDR3, as DNA: TGCAGTGCTAGAGGGCGGAATTTTAATCAGCCCCAGCATTTT. Its protein is CSARGRNFNQPQHF.

The chain uses TRBV7-8 and TRBJ2-7, with 9 bases lining up with TRBD2. The germline CDR1 and CDR2 sequences are SGHVS and FQNEAQ. The CDR3 is made up of 14 amino acids. The J segment lost 4 bases and the V segment lost 5 bases, leaving 6 bases of the junction unmatched. The CDR3 reads CASSPATSGYEQYF. The CDR3 bases are TGTGCCAGCAGCCCGGCCACTAGCGGGTACGAGCAGTACTTC.

This clonotype was seen repeatedly, ten times or more. The V gene is TRBV27, the J gene TRBJ2-1; 11 bases match TRBD1. The V gene end was trimmed by 8 bases and the J gene end by 5 bases; junction bases not matched to a gene: 5. CDR3 length: 14 residues. Germline V gene data show CDR1 as MNHEY and CDR2 as SMNVEV (reference sequence). CDR3 loop: CASRGQGVNNEQFF. CDR3 nucleotide sequence: TGTGCCAGCCGGGGACAGGGGGTTAACAATGAGCAGTTCTTC.

This clonotype was seen many times. The chain carries TRBV12-5 and TRBJ2-1, with a tentative D call TRBD1 (6 bases). From germline, CDR1 is LGHNT and CDR2 FRNRAP. Trimming pared 4 bases from V and 9 bases from J, leaving 13 bases between. The CDR3 has 13 amino acids. CDR3 in DNA: TGTGCTAGTGGTTCGCAGGGGTTCACTGAGCAGTTCTTC. Translation gives CASGSQGFTEQFF.

The chain combines TRBV20-1 with TRBJ1-2; no clear D. CDR1 and CDR2 from the germline V gene are DFQATT and SNEGSKA (reference sequence). The V and J ends lost 3 bases and 6 bases respectively, with 11 bases between them. This CDR3 has 12 amino acids. The CDR3 protein is CSASSSLDGYTF. The CDR3 nucleotides are TGCAGTGCTAGCTCCAGTTTGGATGGCTACACCTTC.

In the case of this clonotype: One end of the junction varies from germline; a read error may be responsible. The chain couples TRBV6-1 to TRBJ1-3, with D possibly being TRBD1 (5 bases). Germline values: CDR1 MNHNS, CDR2 SASEGT. This CDR3 contains 15 residues. CDR3 region: CASILDRGSGNTIYF. CDR3 coding DNA: TGTGCCAGCATACTCGACCGGGGCTCTGGGAACACCATATATTTT.

About this clonotype itself: The CDR3 end shows no conserved phenylalanine or tryptophan, and so a read error is likely. This chain uses TRBV6-5 with TRBJ2-5; TRBD1 or TRBD2 may be the D gene (5 bases each). The CDR3 sequence is 14 residues long. V was cut by 2 bases and J by 4 bases, with 11 bases left in between. The germline gives CDR1 MNHEY, CDR2 SVGAGI. CDR3 sequence: CASSYGDSGETQYL. The DNA for the CDR3 is TGTGCCAGCAGTTACGGAGACAGCGGAGAGACCCAGTACCTC.

This clonotype was observed at least ten times. The chain carries TRBV6-1 and TRBJ1-3; D possibly corresponds to TRBD1 (6 bases). V was shortened by 3 bases and J by 0 bases, with 21 bases between the two germline ends. Per germline, CDR1 MNHNS and CDR2 SASEGT. CDR3 size: 19 residues. CDR3 sequence (DNA): TGTGCCAGCAGTGAGTTAGTGAGGACAGCAAAGTCCTCTGGAAACACCATATATTTT. Residues: CASSELVRTAKSSGNTIYF.

By share, this clonotype counts as medium-sized. The chain combines TRBV20-1 with TRBJ2-1; D possibly corresponds to TRBD1 (6 bases). Germline CDR1 reads DFQATT; CDR2 reads SNEGSKA (reference sequence). Deletions cut 8 bases from V and 4 bases from J, with 15 bases between. The CDR3 spans 13 residues. DNA of the CDR3: TGCAGTTTGTTGGGGCAGGGGTACAATGAGCAGTTCTTC. It encodes CSLLGQGYNEQFF.

Concerning this clonotype: A read error may produce the germline difference seen at one junction end. This sequence joins TRBV7-2 and TRBJ1-4; 9 nucleotides agree with TRBD1. CDR1 is SGHTA, CDR2 FQGNSA, per germline. The CDR3 has 13 residues. In nucleotides, the CDR3 is TGTGCCTGCAGCTTGGGACAGGGAGAAAAACTGTTTTTT. This translates into CACSLGQGEKLFF.

V gene TRBV20-1 combines with J gene TRBJ2-7, with 10 bases lining up with TRBD2. J was trimmed by 2 bases and V by 2 bases; bases with no gene match: 3. Germline CDR1 DFQATT, CDR2 SNEGSKA (reference sequence). CDR3 length: 14 residues. CDR3 in DNA: TGCAGTGCTAGAACAGGGACTAGCGCCTACGAGCAGTACTTC. This encodes CSARTGTSAYEQYF.

The CDR3 spells CSANPRQGARDTQYF. CDR3 DNA sequence: TGCAGTGCAAACCCTAGACAGGGGGCGCGGGATACGCAGTATTTT. The gene calls are TRBV20-1 and TRBJ2-3, with 10 bases that match TRBD1. The CDR3 consists of 15 residues. Per germline, CDR1 DFQATT and CDR2 SNEGSKA (reference sequence). V was pared by 6 bases and J by 6 bases, with 12 bases of the junction left unmatched.

The chain is built from TRBV7-2 and TRBJ2-5; 14 nucleotides match TRBD2. Trimming removed 1 base from V and 4 bases from J; junction bases left unmatched: 5. This CDR3 spans 17 amino acids. Germline V lookup: CDR1 SGHTA, CDR2 FQGNSA. The CDR3: CASSLVTSGRAGETQYF. CDR3 DNA: TGTGCCAGCAGCTTAGTGACTAGCGGGAGGGCCGGAGAGACCCAGTACTTC. The variable domain in full, completed from reference TRBV7-2 and TRBJ2-5, reads GAGVSQSPSNKVTEKGKDVELRCDPISGHTALYWYRQSLGQGLEFLIYFQGNSAPDKSGLPSDRFSAERTGGSVSTLTIQRTQQEDSAVYLCASSLVTSGRAGETQYFGPGTRLLVL.

The sample holds one count of this clonotype. The junction and the germline gene differ at one end; a read error may be behind it. The V and J genes are TRBV29-1 and TRBJ2-1; 10 nucleotides agree with TRBD2. This CDR3 spans 12 amino acids. Germline V gene sequence: CDR1 SQVTM, CDR2 ANQGSEA. CDR3 protein: CSTSGTYSEQFF. CDR3 DNA sequence: TGCAGCACTAGCGGGACGTACAGTGAGCAGTTCTTC.

This clonotype was seen a few times. The chain links TRBV24-1 to TRBJ1-2; 9 bases match TRBD1. V was pared by 4 bases and J by 8 bases, with 4 bases of the junction left unmatched. The germline gives CDR1 KGHDR, CDR2 SFDVKD. The CDR3 consists of 13 residues. CDR3 region: CATSDDRGTGYTF. The CDR3, as DNA: TGTGCCACCAGTGACGACAGGGGGACGGGCTACACCTTC.

The chain links TRBV6-1 to TRBJ2-3; the match to TRBD2 covers 12 bases. The junction had 7 bases not matched to a gene; V was cut back by 6 bases and J by 3 bases. The length of the CDR3 is 16 residues. Germline CDR1 MNHNS, CDR2 SASEGT. This chain's CDR3 is CASSRLAGEGTDTQYF. DNA for the CDR3: TGTGCCAGCAGCCGACTAGCGGGAGAGGGGACAGATACGCAGTATTTT.

This clonotype is a singleton in its sample. The V gene is TRBV19, the J gene TRBJ1-2, with 7 bases identical to TRBD1. J gave up 8 bases and V 5 bases, and 2 bases lay outside the gene matches. Germline loops: CDR1 LNHDA, CDR2 SQIVND (reference sequence). The CDR3 consists of 11 residues. The CDR3 sequence: CASSATGGYTF. CDR3 nucleotides: TGTGCCAGTAGTGCGACAGGGGGCTACACCTTC.

The table lists this clonotype with a few counts. The chain links TRBV29-1 to TRBJ2-1; D uncertain. Germline V gene sequence: CDR1 SQVTM, CDR2 ANQGSEA. Between the trimmed V and J ends, which lost 3 bases and 7 bases, there was a span of 4 bases. The CDR3 totals 10 residues. CDR3: CSVEGNEQFF. The CDR3, as DNA: TGCAGCGTTGAGGGAAATGAGCAGTTCTTC.

This clonotype occurred many times. The rearrangement links TRBV12-5 to TRBJ1-2; tentative D call: TRBD1 (5 bases). Germline V lookup: CDR1 LGHNT, CDR2 FRNRAP. CDR3 size: 13 residues. V was cut by 6 bases and J by 3 bases, with 11 bases left in between. The CDR3 nucleotides read TGTGCTAGTGGCGGGGACCAAGACTATGGCTACACCTTC. Translated, it gives CASGGDQDYGYTF.

This clonotype was seen a handful of times. The V and J genes are TRBV2 and TRBJ1-2, with 7 bases identical to TRBD1. This CDR3 is 14 amino acids long. The germline CDR1 and CDR2 sequences are SNHLY and FYNNEI. The trim removed 7 bases at V and 2 bases at J, leaving 7 bases unmatched. The CDR3 nucleotides read TGTGCCAGCACCCGGGACAGCCAAAACTATGGCTACACCTTC. Its protein product is CASTRDSQNYGYTF.

J is TRBJ1-2 and V is TRBV28; perhaps TRBD1 as D (6 bases). CDR3 length: 16 amino acids. Germline loops: CDR1 MDHEN, CDR2 SYDVKM. Trimming took 2 bases from V and 8 from J, leaving 21 bases between them. The CDR3 region has the DNA TGTGCCAGCAGTTTAGGGCTAAAAGGGGGTTTAAAAGGCTACACCTTC. It codes for CASSLGLKGGLKGYTF.

Remarks on this clonotype: With a much larger clone just one base away, this may be a read error. This chain joins TRBV6-5 and TRBJ1-1, with D possibly matching TRBD1 (6 bases). Germline V lookup: CDR1 MNHEY, CDR2 SVGAGI. The length of the CDR3 is 15 residues. V was pared by 2 bases and J by 6 bases, with 16 bases between. CDR3 in amino acids: CASSYQGGGVSEAFF. In nucleotides, the CDR3 is TGTGCCAGCAGTTACCAGGGAGGGGGTGTATCTGAAGCTTTCTTT.